The rows below give T cell receptor beta chains drawn from one sample of a study of blood T cell repertoires in COVID-19. Only in-frame clones appear in the TCRdb table, and some are missing; sequencing was by immunoSEQ multiplex PCR. The sample has hundreds of thousands of clones, 86% seen once. Sample: peripheral blood. The receptors were gathered from a woman between 25 and 40 years old with active or convalescent COVID-19. The CDR3 runs from the conserved cysteine through the conserved F or W. Each record gives: V gene, D gene, clone size, J gene, CDR3 protein, CDR3 DNA. A D gene is named only where the DNA matches it firmly. Some rows have no size entry. The others give once, few or many, or a class for an expanded clone.

V: TRBV6-5; D: TRBD1; size: -; J: TRBJ1-2; CDR3: CASNGQGYGYTF; DNA: TGTGCCAGCAATGGACAGGGGTATGGCTACACCTTC
V: TRBV29-1; D: TRBD1; size: -; J: TRBJ1-1; CDR3: CSVGFTLGQGLLNTEAFF; DNA: TGCAGCGTTGGGTTTACGTTGGGACAGGGACTTTTGAACACTGAAGCTTTCTTT
V: TRBV2; D: TRBD2; size: -; J: TRBJ2-1; CDR3: CASKRASGRIDEQFF; DNA: TGTGCCAGCAAACGAGCTAGCGGGAGAATCGATGAGCAGTTCTTC
V: TRBV11-3; D: -; size: -; J: TRBJ1-6; CDR3: CASSLAGTTSPLHF; DNA: TGTGCCAGCAGCTTAGCCGGTACTACTTCACCCCTCCACTTT
V: TRBV18; D: TRBD2; size: -; J: TRBJ2-7; CDR3: CASSPPSGATYEQYF; DNA: TGTGCCAGCTCACCACCAAGCGGGGCAACCTACGAGCAGTACTTC
V: TRBV19; D: -; size: -; J: TRBJ2-7; CDR3: CASSTAAGYEQYF; DNA: TGTGCCAGTAGTACCGCTGCGGGTTACGAGCAGTACTTC
V: TRBV6-1; D: -; size: -; J: TRBJ1-3; CDR3: CASSEAPGQWNTIYF; DNA: TGTGCCAGCAGTGAAGCACCGGGACAATGGAACACCATATATTTT
V: TRBV2; D: -; size: -; J: TRBJ1-2; CDR3: CASSEVGTSNYGYTF; DNA: TGTGCCAGCAGTGAAGTCGGGACATCGAACTATGGCTACACCTTC
V: TRBV5-1; D: -; size: -; J: TRBJ2-2; CDR3: CASSWSGVGLAGAGELFF; DNA: TGCGCCAGCAGCTGGTCTGGTGTCGGTCTAGCAGGGGCTGGGGAGCTGTTTTTT
V: TRBV10-3; D: -; size: few; J: TRBJ1-2; CDR3: CAISDRQAGTDGYTF; DNA: TGTGCCATCAGTGACCGACAGGCCGGGACGGATGGCTACACCTTC
V: TRBV7-9; D: -; size: -; J: TRBJ1-4; CDR3: CASSYRVSNEKLFF; DNA: TGTGCCAGCAGCTACAGGGTTTCTAATGAAAAACTGTTTTTT
V: TRBV2; D: TRBD1; size: -; J: TRBJ2-1; CDR3: CASRVTGGLGNEQFF; DNA: TGTGCCAGCAGAGTGACAGGGGGATTGGGCAATGAGCAGTTCTTC
V: TRBV4-1; D: -; size: -; J: TRBJ1-6; CDR3: CASSQEHRRNNSPLHF; DNA: TGCGCCAGCAGCCAAGAACATCGGAGGAATAATTCACCCCTCCACTTT
V: TRBV10-3; D: TRBD2; size: -; J: TRBJ2-7; CDR3: CAISESGLGKTYEQYF; DNA: TGTGCCATCAGTGAGTCGGGACTAGGGAAGACCTACGAGCAGTACTTC
V: TRBV7-9; D: TRBD2; size: once; J: TRBJ2-7; CDR3: CASSLPGLAGPLVQYF; DNA: TGTGCCAGCAGCTTACCCGGGCTAGCGGGACCCCTAGTGCAGTACTTC
V: TRBV13; D: TRBD1; size: once; J: TRBJ1-2; CDR3: CASSLTTGGTYGYTF; DNA: TGTGCCAGCAGCCTAACGACAGGGGGGACCTATGGCTACACCTTC
V: TRBV3-1/TRBV3-2; D: -; size: -; J: TRBJ1-5; CDR3: CASSPYTQPQHF; DNA: TGTGCCAGCAGTCCCTATACTCAGCCCCAGCATTTT
V: TRBV30; D: -; size: once; J: TRBJ1-5; CDR3: CAWNGGGGQPQHF; DNA: TGTGCCTGGAATGGTGGAGGAGGACAGCCCCAGCATTTT
V: TRBV3-1/TRBV3-2; D: -; size: -; J: TRBJ1-1; CDR3: CASSQGRTLVVRDEAFF; DNA: TGTGCCAGCAGCCAAGGTAGGACACTGGTGGTTAGGGATGAAGCTTTCTTT
V: TRBV29-1; D: -; size: few; J: TRBJ1-5; CDR3: CSVAMKLGPSNQPQHF; DNA: TGCAGCGTTGCCATGAAGTTGGGGCCTAGCAATCAGCCCCAGCATTTT
V: TRBV19; D: TRBD1; size: -; J: TRBJ2-7; CDR3: CASSRDRAYEQYF; DNA: TGTGCCAGTAGTAGAGACAGGGCCTACGAGCAGTACTTC
V: TRBV15; D: -; size: -; J: TRBJ1-2; CDR3: CATSRARQVLVNYGYTF; DNA: TGTGCCACCAGCAGGGCCCGCCAGGTCCTCGTAAACTATGGCTACACCTTC
V: TRBV6-5; D: -; size: -; J: TRBJ1-2; CDR3: CASSARRETNYGYTF; DNA: TGTGCCAGCAGCGCGCGCCGGGAGACTAACTATGGCTACACCTTC
V: TRBV6-1; D: TRBD1; size: -; J: TRBJ1-2; CDR3: CASSDPTGTYYGYTF; DNA: TGTGCCAGCAGTGACCCGACAGGGACTTACTATGGCTACACCTTC
V: TRBV5-4; D: -; size: -; J: TRBJ2-7; CDR3: CASSETRTSPYEQYF; DNA: TGTGCCAGCAGCGAAACCAGGACAAGCCCCTACGAGCAGTACTTC
V: TRBV7-9; D: TRBD1; size: -; J: TRBJ1-2; CDR3: CASSSSTQGVVGYTF; DNA: TGTGCCAGCAGCTCCAGCACCCAGGGGGTAGTCGGCTACACCTTC
V: TRBV27; D: TRBD1; size: -; J: TRBJ2-5; CDR3: CASSLGQHQLGQETQYF; DNA: TGTGCCAGCAGTTTGGGACAGCACCAGTTGGGCCAAGAGACCCAGTACTTC
V: TRBV25-1; D: TRBD1; size: -; J: TRBJ1-5; CDR3: CASSDTGTGDQPQHF; DNA: TGTGCCAGCAGCGACACCGGGACAGGGGATCAGCCCCAGCATTTT
V: TRBV6-1; D: -; size: few; J: TRBJ2-3; CDR3: CASSVLPGQGEDTQYF; DNA: TGTGCCAGCAGTGTACTCCCCGGCCAGGGCGAAGATACGCAGTATTTT
V: TRBV15; D: TRBD1; size: -; J: TRBJ1-2; CDR3: CATSRVGTVNYGYTF; DNA: TGTGCCACCAGCAGAGTAGGGACAGTTAACTATGGCTACACCTTC
V: TRBV6-5; D: -; size: -; J: TRBJ1-6; CDR3: CAGGQGTNSPLHF; DNA: TGTGCCGGGGGCCAGGGTACGAATTCACCCCTCCACTTT
V: TRBV30; D: -; size: -; J: TRBJ2-1; CDR3: CAWSVRVWEQFF; DNA: TGTGCCTGGAGTGTTCGGGTTTGGGAGCAGTTCTTC
V: TRBV6-6; D: -; size: -; J: TRBJ1-5; CDR3: CASGLQPGLGNQPQHF; DNA: TGTGCCAGCGGCCTCCAACCGGGGTTGGGCAATCAGCCCCAGCATTTT
V: TRBV10-3; D: -; size: -; J: TRBJ2-1; CDR3: CAISVRLADEQFF; DNA: TGTGCCATCAGTGTACGTCTAGCAGATGAGCAGTTCTTC
V: TRBV5-1; D: -; size: -; J: TRBJ2-3; CDR3: CASRDGGTTDTQYF; DNA: TGCGCCAGCAGGGACGGGGGAACCACAGATACGCAGTATTTT
V: TRBV3-1/TRBV3-2; D: TRBD2; size: once; J: TRBJ2-1; CDR3: CASSQGGRGAYNEQFF; DNA: TGTGCCAGCAGCCAAGGTGGGCGGGGGGCCTACAATGAGCAGTTCTTC
V: TRBV7-9; D: TRBD1; size: -; J: TRBJ1-6; CDR3: CASSLLLGQVESPLHF; DNA: TGTGCCAGCAGCTTACTCCTAGGACAGGTGGAGTCACCCCTCCACTTT
V: TRBV15; D: -; size: -; J: TRBJ1-2; CDR3: CATSRGLDSFNYGYTF; DNA: TGTGCCACCAGCAGAGGGCTCGACAGTTTCAACTATGGCTACACCTTC
V: TRBV4-1; D: TRBD1; size: -; J: TRBJ1-3; CDR3: CASSPWTGGGNTIYF; DNA: TGCGCCAGCAGCCCGTGGACAGGGGGTGGAAACACCATATATTTT
V: TRBV19; D: TRBD1; size: -; J: TRBJ1-5; CDR3: CASSIIWGQEQPQHF; DNA: TGTGCCAGTAGTATAATCTGGGGACAGGAACAGCCCCAGCATTTT
V: TRBV7-9; D: -; size: -; J: TRBJ2-7; CDR3: CASSLYIRDFSYEQYF; DNA: TGTGCCAGCAGCTTATATATCCGTGACTTTTCCTACGAGCAGTACTTC
V: TRBV21-1; D: -; size: -; J: TRBJ1-2; CDR3: CASSLDRGGGGYTF; DNA: TGTGCCAGCAGCCTGGACAGGGGAGGTGGTGGCTACACCTTC
V: TRBV5-1; D: TRBD1; size: -; J: TRBJ2-2; CDR3: CASSLRGTDPTGELFF; DNA: TGCGCCAGCAGCTTACGAGGGACAGATCCAACCGGGGAGCTGTTTTTT
V: TRBV11-2; D: -; size: -; J: TRBJ2-3; CDR3: CASSLGERVDTQYF; DNA: TGTGCCAGCAGCTTAGGGGAGAGGGTGGATACGCAGTATTTT
V: TRBV18; D: TRBD1; size: -; J: TRBJ1-1; CDR3: CASSPPMGQGYTEAFF; DNA: TGTGCCAGCTCACCACCGATGGGACAGGGATACACTGAAGCTTTCTTT
V: TRBV19; D: TRBD1; size: once; J: TRBJ1-6; CDR3: CASRKSGDDRAASPLHF; DNA: TGTGCCAGTAGAAAATCAGGAGACGACAGGGCCGCTTCACCCCTCCACTTT
V: TRBV27; D: -; size: -; J: TRBJ1-2; CDR3: CASSLSGSYGYTF; DNA: TGTGCCAGCAGTTTATCGGGCAGCTATGGCTACACCTTC
V: TRBV11-2; D: -; size: -; J: TRBJ2-2; CDR3: CASSRIGWDTGELFF; DNA: TGTGCCAGCAGCCGCATCGGGTGGGACACCGGGGAGCTGTTTTTT
V: TRBV18; D: TRBD1; size: few; J: TRBJ1-2; CDR3: CASSPPMGRGHGYTF; DNA: TGTGCCAGCTCACCACCGATGGGCAGGGGGCACGGCTACACCTTC
V: TRBV27; D: TRBD1; size: -; J: TRBJ1-1; CDR3: CASLPQGAGNTEAFF; DNA: TGTGCCAGCTTACCACAGGGGGCAGGGAACACTGAAGCTTTCTTT
V: TRBV5-4; D: TRBD1; size: -; J: TRBJ1-3; CDR3: CASSPDRVGNTIYF; DNA: TGTGCCAGCAGCCCGGACAGGGTGGGAAACACCATATATTTT
V: TRBV29-1; D: TRBD2; size: -; J: TRBJ2-7; CDR3: CSVFISGRNEQYF; DNA: TGCAGCGTTTTTATCAGCGGGAGAAACGAGCAGTACTTC
V: TRBV5-1; D: -; size: -; J: TRBJ1-1; CDR3: CASSGPGMNTEAFF; DNA: TGCGCCAGCAGCGGACCGGGGATGAACACTGAAGCTTTCTTT
V: TRBV10-3; D: TRBD1; size: -; J: TRBJ2-2; CDR3: CAITGGQSGELFF; DNA: TGTGCCATCACTGGGGGACAGAGCGGGGAGCTGTTTTTT
V: TRBV19; D: TRBD1; size: -; J: TRBJ1-1; CDR3: CASSTAGGNTEAFF; DNA: TGTGCCAGTAGTACCGCAGGGGGGAACACTGAAGCTTTCTTT
V: TRBV5-1; D: -; size: -; J: TRBJ2-5; CDR3: CASSRVPGETQYF; DNA: TGCGCCAGCAGCAGAGTACCGGGGGAGACCCAGTACTTC
V: TRBV6-5; D: -; size: few; J: TRBJ1-2; CDR3: CASSRVKHYGYTF; DNA: TGTGCCAGCAGTCGAGTCAAGCACTATGGCTACACCTTC
V: TRBV20-1; D: -; size: once; J: TRBJ1-1; CDR3: CSATQGTEAFF; DNA: TGCAGTGCGACACAGGGTACTGAAGCTTTCTTT
V: TRBV3-1/TRBV3-2; D: -; size: few; J: TRBJ1-4; CDR3: CASSQVLETSNEKLFF; DNA: TGTGCCAGCAGCCAAGTACTTGAAACCTCCAATGAAAAACTGTTTTTT